Listed here are 13 T cell receptor beta chains from one sample, sequenced in a study of CD8+CD57+ T cells in acquired aplastic anemia. Genomic DNA, serving as template, underwent TCR beta VDJ and CDR3 profiling. TCRdb reanalysed the reads using MiXCR and keeps one entry per CDR3 protein. The table has about 81,000 distinct CDR3 sequences, about 45% seen once. Sequencing was performed on sorted CD4+, CD8+, or CD8+CD57+ T cells (not recorded which) from PBMCs. The receptors shown here come from a human donor in good health, serving as a control.

The V and J genes are TRBV3-1 and TRBJ2-5, with D possibly being TRBD2 (5 bases). From germline, CDR1 is LGHDT and CDR2 YNNKEL (reference sequence). The length of the CDR3 is 14 residues. V was cut by 0 bases and J by 4 bases, with 9 bases left in between. The CDR3 DNA reads TGTGCCAGCAGCCAAGATTCGGCGGGAGAGACCCAGTACTTC. This translates into CASSQDSAGETQYF.

A word on this clonotype: A read error may account for a junction end that differs from germline. The V call is TRBV7-9, the J call TRBJ1-1, with D unresolved. The germline V gene has CDR1 SEHNR and CDR2 FQNEAQ (reference sequence). This CDR3 region has 12 residues. The CDR3, as DNA: TGTGCCAGCACCTTACGGGCCACTGAAGCTTTCTTT. Its translation: CASTLRATEAFF.

The chain joins TRBV2 to TRBJ1-1; TRBD1 matches at 11 bases. Germline trimming cut 6 bases from V and 0 bases from J; bases unmatched to any gene: 0. Germline-derived CDR1 and CDR2 are SNHLY and FYNNEI. This CDR3 spans 14 amino acids. The CDR3, as DNA: TGTGCCAGCAGGGGACAGGGGGTGAACACTGAAGCTTTCTTT. This codes for CASRGQGVNTEAFF.

On this clonotype itself: Its ends do not fully match the called genes, so a read error is possible. The chain recombines TRBV10-2 with TRBJ1-5; unclear D gene. The germline V gene encodes CDR1 WSHSY and CDR2 SAAADI. The CDR3 is 14 amino acids. This chain's CDR3 is CASSSVMAGQPQHF. The DNA for the CDR3 is TGTGCCAGCAGTTCCGTTATGGCGGGGCAGCCCCAGCATTTT.

As concerns this clonotype: An end of the junction does not agree with germline; a read error may underlie this. V gene TRBV6-1 combines with J gene TRBJ1-1; 7 bases are a match to TRBD1. The CDR3 contains 14 residues. Germline CDR1 MNHNS, CDR2 SASEGT. CDR3 nucleotide sequence: TGTTCCAGCAGCATACAGGGGATGCCCACTGAAGCTTTCTTT. This codes for CSSSIQGMPTEAFF.

There are many counts of this clonotype. The rearrangement links TRBV12-3 or TRBV12-4 to TRBJ1-1; D is ambiguous. V gave up 8 bases and J gave up 5 bases, with 12 bases separating them. The CDR3 contains 12 residues. The CDR3 region has the DNA TGTGCCAGCTCGTGGGCAGGAACTGAAGCTTTCTTT. Encoded protein: CASSWAGTEAFF.

Many counts were recorded for this clonotype. The rearrangement joins TRBV24-1 to TRBJ1-2; D is perhaps TRBD1 (5 bases). Germline V gives CDR1 KGHDR, CDR2 SFDVKD. With 3 bases removed from V and 7 bases from J, the gap between germline ends came to 11 bases. This CDR3 has 13 residues. The CDR3 loop reads CATSDPRGAGYTF. CDR3 DNA sequence: TGTGCCACCAGTGATCCTCGAGGGGCTGGCTACACCTTC.

A few counts support this clonotype. V gene TRBV20-1 combines with J gene TRBJ1-5; D is possibly TRBD1 (6 bases). This CDR3 spans 15 amino acids. The V and J ends lost 4 bases and 7 bases respectively, with 20 bases between them. The germline CDR1 and CDR2 sequences are DFQATT and SNEGSKA (reference sequence). The CDR3 nucleotides read TGCAGTGCTAAAACCGGACAGATGAGCCGCCAGCCCCAGCATTTT. This codes for CSAKTGQMSRQPQHF.

As for this clonotype: This could be a read error, since a much larger clone is one nucleotide away. The rearrangement joins TRBV11-3 to TRBJ2-7; D is undetermined. The CDR3 is made up of 13 amino acids. Germline V gene sequence: CDR1 SGHNT, CDR2 YENEEA. The CDR3: CASSLDSGYEQCF. DNA for the CDR3: TGTGCCAGCAGCTTAGATTCAGGCTACGAGCAGTGCTTC.

At least ten counts were recorded for this clonotype. The chain employs TRBV9 and TRBJ1-1; TRBD1 matches at 8 bases. Germline CDR1 and CDR2: SGDLS and YYNGEE. V shed 4 bases, J shed 0 bases, and the junction held 5 bases outside the gene matches. The CDR3 covers 15 residues. The chain's CDR3 is CASSPPTGVNTEAFF. CDR3 coding DNA: TGTGCCAGCAGCCCACCGACAGGGGTGAACACTGAAGCTTTCTTT.

This clonotype was found a few times. A much larger clonotype is one base distant, so this may be a read error. V and J are TRBV7-8 and TRBJ1-2, with D perhaps TRBD1 (5 bases). With 4 bases removed from V and 4 bases from J, the gap between germline ends came to 7 bases. The germline CDR1 and CDR2 sequences are SGHVS and FQNEAQ. The CDR3 totals 12 residues. The CDR3 coding sequence is TGTGCCAGCAGCTCAGGGTCCTATGGCTACACCTTC. Protein sequence: CASSSGSYGYTF.

The J gene is TRBJ1-3, the V gene TRBV25-1, with D possibly being TRBD1 (5 bases). The V and J ends lost 3 bases and 5 bases respectively, with 11 bases between them. The CDR3 is made up of 14 amino acids. Germline CDR1 is MGHDK and CDR2 is SYGVNS. CDR3 region: CASSERGGRNTIYF. CDR3 sequence (DNA): TGTGCCAGCAGTGAGAGGGGAGGAAGAAACACCATATATTTT.

This clonotype was seen more than once but under ten times. The genes are TRBV4-1 and TRBJ2-2; possible D gene TRBD2, 6 bases. The V end was cut by 2 bases, the J end by 4 bases, with 14 bases between. Per germline, CDR1 MGHRA and CDR2 YSYEKL. This CDR3 is 16 amino acids long. CDR3 in amino acids: CASSQLSGGGTGELFF. In DNA, the CDR3 is TGCGCCAGCAGCCAACTTAGCGGAGGAGGCACCGGGGAGCTGTTTTTT.